A single sample gave rise to the 31 T cell receptor beta chains below, sequenced in a study of control samples from healthy donors and cancer patients. The table came from immunoSEQ multiplex PCR; TCRdb's copy has only in-frame clones and leaves some out. The sample holds approximately 86,000 clones, over 65% seen once. The sample was blood. Receptor source: a woman aged 40 to 50 in good health.

The genes are TRBV2 and TRBJ2-7, with 9 bases matching TRBD2. The CDR3 length is 19 residues. J gave up 1 base and V 1 base, and 14 bases lay outside the gene matches. Germline V gives CDR1 SNHLY, CDR2 FYNNEI. As DNA, the CDR3 is TGTGCCAGCAGTGAAGATAAAGGGACTAGCCCTATTTTTTCCTACGAGCAGTACTTC. This sequence encodes CASSEDKGTSPIFSYEQYF.

This clone showed up just a few times. The CDR3 DNA sequence: TGTGCCAGCAGTTTCTATTTAACTACACAGGGCACTGAAGCTTTCTTT. Translating gives CASSFYLTTQGTEAFF. The chain links TRBV6-5 to TRBJ1-1, with a possible D match to TRBD1 (6 bases). The CDR3 is made up of 16 amino acids. Trimming shortened V by 4 bases and J by 4 bases, and 19 bases separated the two germline ends. CDR1 is MNHEY, CDR2 SVGAGI, per germline.

This chain joins TRBV5-6 and TRBJ2-7; the D is unclear. Per the germline V gene, CDR1 is SGHDT and CDR2 is YYEEEE. Trimming took 1 base from V and 2 from J, leaving 4 bases between them. CDR3 length: 12 amino acids. The CDR3 DNA follows: TGTGCCAGCAGCTTGTGGACCTACGAGCAGTACTTC. Translation gives CASSLWTYEQYF.

The rearrangement joins TRBV12-5 to TRBJ1-1; TRBD1 is a possible D gene (5 bases). Germline loops: CDR1 LGHNT, CDR2 FRNRAP. The length of the CDR3 is 14 residues. Trimming removed 8 bases at V and 1 base at J, with 14 bases between. Written as DNA, the CDR3 is TGTGCTAGTCGCCTAGAGACAGCGAACACTGAAGCTTTCTTT. It translates to CASRLETANTEAFF.

A note on this clone: Within the sample, other DNA sequences also encode this same CDR3. The chain employs TRBV3-1 (or the pseudogene TRBV3-2) and TRBJ1-3; possible D gene TRBD1, 6 bases. Trimming left V 3 bases short and J 4 bases short, with 10 bases between. The CDR3 has 14 amino acids. Germline V gene sequence: CDR1 LGHDT, CDR2 YNNKEL (reference sequence). The DNA for the CDR3 is TGTGCCAGCAGCCAGGGGGCAGGAGGAAACACCATATATTTT. Translated: CASSQGAGGNTIYF.

The J gene is TRBJ2-5, the V gene TRBV25-1; maybe TRBD1 (5 bases). Deletions cut 1 base from V and 4 bases from J, with 10 bases between. The germline V gene has CDR1 MGHDK and CDR2 SYGVNS. The CDR3 consists of 14 residues. CDR3 loop: CASSESRVRETQYF. CDR3 sequence (DNA): TGTGCCAGCAGTGAATCCAGGGTCAGAGAGACCCAGTACTTC.

V usage is TRBV9 and J usage is TRBJ1-3; D not certain. This CDR3 has 17 residues. Germline V gives CDR1 SGDLS, CDR2 YYNGEE. V lost 0 bases to trimming and J lost 0 bases, with 13 bases between them. The CDR3 is CASSVALGTNSGNTIYF. As DNA, the CDR3 is TGTGCCAGCAGCGTAGCCTTAGGTACGAACTCTGGAAACACCATATATTTT.

The chain carries TRBV5-1 and TRBJ1-4, with TRBD1 as a possible D gene (6 bases). The germline V and J ends were trimmed by 0 bases and 7 bases, with 10 bases remaining between them. CDR3 size: 14 residues. Germline V gives CDR1 SGHRS, CDR2 YFSETQ. This CDR3 reads CASSLGQGLEKLFF. The CDR3 coding sequence is TGCGCCAGCAGCTTGGGGCAGGGGCTTGAAAAACTGTTTTTT. The full variable domain, rest sourced from reference TRBV5-1 and TRBJ1-4, is KAGVTQTPRYLIKTRGQQVTLSCSPISGHRSVSWYQQTPGQGLQFLFEYFSETQRNKGNFPGRFSGRQFSNSRSEMNVSTLELGDSALYLCASSLGQGLEKLFFGSGTQLSVL.

This clone appeared a single time. This chain connects TRBV6-5 to TRBJ1-1; D perhaps matches TRBD1 (5 bases). This CDR3 comprises 16 residues. V was trimmed by 2 bases and J by 6 bases, leaving 19 bases between them. Germline V lookup: CDR1 MNHEY, CDR2 SVGAGI. The CDR3 spells CASSYGFSEKGPEAFF. The CDR3 nucleotides are TGTGCCAGCAGTTACGGCTTTTCAGAGAAGGGGCCTGAAGCTTTCTTT.

This rearrangement joins TRBV5-1 to TRBJ2-3; 7 nucleotides align to TRBD1. V gave up 0 bases and J gave up 3 bases; unmatched junction bases: 4. Germline loops: CDR1 SGHRS, CDR2 YFSETQ. CDR3 size: 15 residues. The CDR3 region is CASSLVETGTDTQYF. Here the CDR3 DNA reads TGCGCCAGCAGCTTGGTTGAGACAGGGACAGATACGCAGTATTTT.

Written as DNA, the CDR3 is TGTGCCAGCAGTTACGGACAGTCCGATCAGCCCCAGCATTTT. Amino acids: CASSYGQSDQPQHF. J is TRBJ1-5 and V is TRBV6-6, with a weak D call TRBD1 (6 bases). CDR1 MNHNY and CDR2 SVGAGI come from the germline V gene (reference sequence). CDR3 length: 14 residues. Trimming stripped 2 bases from V and 5 bases from J, with 10 bases between.

This chain's CDR3 is CASSLDRTMNTEAFF. The CDR3 DNA is TGCGCCAGCAGCTTGGACAGGACTATGAACACTGAAGCTTTCTTT. The rearrangement uses TRBV5-1 and TRBJ1-1; D possibly corresponds to TRBD1 (5 bases). Germline-derived CDR1 and CDR2 are SGHRS and YFSETQ. This CDR3 has 15 amino acids. V was cut by 0 bases and J by 0 bases, with 9 bases left in between.

Only one count was recorded for this clone. The chain uses TRBV15 and TRBJ2-2; possibly TRBD2 for D (5 bases). CDR1 LNHNV and CDR2 YYDKDF come from the germline V gene (reference sequence). The CDR3 runs to 18 residues. Trimming took 3 bases from V and 0 from J, leaving 17 bases between them. CDR3 protein: CATSRIGIAGANTGELFF. Written as DNA, the CDR3 is TGTGCCACCAGCAGGATCGGGATTGCGGGCGCGAACACCGGGGAGCTGTTTTTT.

The V gene is TRBV5-6, the J gene TRBJ2-7; 8 positions match TRBD2. CDR3 length: 14 amino acids. Trimming took 2 bases from V and 3 from J; bases not matched to a gene: 4. Germline lookup yields CDR1 SGHDT and CDR2 YYEEEE. The CDR3 protein is CASSFSGGNYEQYF. CDR3 in DNA: TGTGCCAGCAGCTTCTCGGGGGGGAACTACGAGCAGTACTTC. Supplemented by reference TRBV5-6 and TRBJ2-7, the full variable domain reads DAGVTQSPTHLIKTRGQQVTLRCSPKSGHDTVSWYQQALGQGPQFIFQYYEEEERQRGNFPDRFSGHQFPNYSSELNVNALLLGDSALYLCASSFSGGNYEQYFGPGTRLTVT.

The gene calls are TRBV5-1 and TRBJ2-7; TRBD2 aligns across 8 bases. Germline V gene sequence: CDR1 SGHRS, CDR2 YFSETQ. Unmatched junction bases numbered 8, after V lost 5 bases and J lost 1 base. The CDR3 is 15 residues long. CDR3 DNA: TGCGCCAGCAGAGTTACTAGCGGAAGATCCTACGAGCAGTACTTC. It translates to CASRVTSGRSYEQYF.

The V and J genes are TRBV6-5 and TRBJ2-7; possibly TRBD2 for D (5 bases). Germline loops: CDR1 MNHEY, CDR2 SVGAGI. The CDR3 is 14 amino acids. Trimming left V 7 bases short and J 0 bases short, with 13 bases between. In DNA form, the CDR3 reads TGTGCCAGCAAGACTACCCATAGCTCCTACGAGCAGTACTTC. Its protein is CASKTTHSSYEQYF.

This chain connects TRBV25-1 to TRBJ1-1, with TRBD1 identical over 8 bases. V shed 6 bases, J shed 1 base, and the junction held 10 bases outside the gene matches. CDR1 is MGHDK and CDR2 is SYGVNS in the germline V gene. The CDR3 length is 16 residues. CDR3 region: CASRDPGQGRNTEAFF. As DNA, the CDR3 is TGTGCCAGCAGAGACCCCGGACAGGGAAGGAACACTGAAGCTTTCTTT.

V gene TRBV5-5 combines with J gene TRBJ1-1, with 7 positions matching TRBD1. The germline V gene encodes CDR1 SGHKS and CDR2 YYEKEE (reference sequence). This CDR3 contains 16 residues. The trim removed 4 bases at V and 4 bases at J, leaving 13 bases unmatched. The CDR3 nucleotides are TGTGCCAGCAGCCCCCATCAGGGGGTGACGGGCACTGAAGCTTTCTTT. Translation: CASSPHQGVTGTEAFF.

The chain joins TRBV10-3 to TRBJ1-2; 7 bases map to TRBD1. Germline V gives CDR1 ENHRY, CDR2 SYGVKD. The V segment lost 4 bases and the J segment 2 bases; nucleotides outside the gene matches: 4. The CDR3 covers 14 residues. DNA for the CDR3: TGTGCCATCAGTGGGATACAGGGGAACTATGGCTACACCTTC. Residues: CAISGIQGNYGYTF.

The J gene is TRBJ2-2, the V gene TRBV9, with a weak D call TRBD2 (5 bases). Germline assignment: CDR1 SGDLS and CDR2 YYNGEE. V was pared by 4 bases and J by 4 bases, with 11 bases between. The CDR3 sequence is 14 residues long. The DNA of the CDR3 is TGTGCCAGCAGCCTACTAGACCTCACCGGGGAGCTGTTTTTT. Protein product: CASSLLDLTGELFF.

The rearrangement uses TRBV20-1 and TRBJ2-5; D not resolved. Trimming removed 6 bases at V and 5 bases at J, with 10 bases between. Germline lookup yields CDR1 DFQATT and CDR2 SNEGSKA (reference sequence). This CDR3 comprises 11 residues. In nucleotides, the CDR3 is TGCAGTGCAACCAGTGGGGAGACCCAGTACTTC. Translation: CSATSGETQYF.

The V and J genes are TRBV14 and TRBJ1-1, with D maybe TRBD1 (6 bases). Germline values: CDR1 SGHDN, CDR2 FVKESK. Trimming pared 1 base from V and 8 bases from J, leaving 8 bases between. This CDR3 spans 12 amino acids. The CDR3 DNA reads TGTGCCAGCAGCCAAGGCAGGGGAGAAGCTTTCTTT. It codes for CASSQGRGEAFF.

V is TRBV5-6 and J is TRBJ2-4, with 9 bases fitting TRBD1. V lost 4 bases and J lost 1; bases outside the gene matches: 12. The length of the CDR3 is 18 residues. Germline loops: CDR1 SGHDT, CDR2 YYEEEE. CDR3 sequence reads: CASSGWDRDFGAKNIQYF. CDR3 in DNA: TGTGCCAGCAGCGGCTGGGACAGGGATTTTGGGGCCAAAAACATTCAGTACTTC.

The chain has TRBV18 and TRBJ2-3; D not certain. The CDR3 has 15 amino acids. The germline gives CDR1 KGHSH, CDR2 LQKENI. Trimming removed 0 bases from V and 4 bases from J, with 11 bases in between. The DNA of the CDR3 is TGTGCCAGCTCACCACCAACGTCTCTCCCAGATACGCAGTATTTT. It encodes CASSPPTSLPDTQYF.

V is TRBV3-1 (or the pseudogene TRBV3-2) and J is TRBJ1-3, with D tentatively TRBD1 (5 bases). The germline gives CDR1 LGHDT, CDR2 YNNKEL (reference sequence). V was pared by 2 bases and J by 0 bases, with 11 bases between. This CDR3 is 16 amino acids long. The DNA for the CDR3 is TGTGCCAGCAGCCAATTCGGGACGGTCTCTGGAAACACCATATATTTT. Translation gives CASSQFGTVSGNTIYF.

The chain employs TRBV6-2 or TRBV6-3 and TRBJ2-1; D might be TRBD2 (7 bases). V gave up 6 bases and J gave up 4 bases, with 19 bases separating them. The CDR3 extends over 16 amino acids. The germline V gene has CDR1 MNHEY and CDR2 SVGEGT. CDR3 in amino acids: CASSREEGGRYNEQFF. The CDR3 DNA reads as TGTGCCAGCAGCCGCGAAGAGGGGGGGCGTTACAATGAGCAGTTCTTC.

The rearrangement links TRBV4-3 to TRBJ1-1, with 9 bases fitting TRBD1. The CDR3 has 16 amino acids. The V gene's germline CDR1 is LGHNA and CDR2 YSLEER. The J segment lost 5 bases and the V segment lost 1 base, leaving 8 bases of the junction unmatched. The CDR3 loop reads CASSQGIQGAKTEAFF. DNA of the CDR3: TGCGCCAGCAGCCAAGGGATACAGGGGGCGAAGACTGAAGCTTTCTTT.

The gene calls are TRBV9 and TRBJ1-2; 8 bases match TRBD1. This CDR3 region has 14 residues. Looked up from germline, CDR1 is SGDLS and CDR2 is YYNGEE. The V gene end was trimmed by 2 bases and the J gene end by 7 bases; junction bases not matched to a gene: 7. CDR3 region: CASSVGQGEAGYTF. For the CDR3, the DNA is TGTGCCAGCAGCGTCGGACAGGGAGAGGCTGGCTACACCTTC.

The rearrangement links TRBV7-2 to TRBJ2-7; TRBD2 matches at 7 bases. Germline assignment: CDR1 SGHTA and CDR2 FQGNSA. Unmatched junction bases numbered 4, after V lost 0 bases and J lost 2 bases. This CDR3 contains 15 residues. The CDR3 DNA reads TGTGCCAGCAGCTTAGCCGGACTAGTCGCCTACGAGCAGTACTTC. Protein: CASSLAGLVAYEQYF. Filled out from reference TRBV7-2 and TRBJ2-7, the complete variable domain reads GAGVSQSPSNKVTEKGKDVELRCDPISGHTALYWYRQSLGQGLEFLIYFQGNSAPDKSGLPSDRFSAERTGGSVSTLTIQRTQQEDSAVYLCASSLAGLVAYEQYFGPGTRLTVT.

This rearrangement joins TRBV7-8 to TRBJ2-2, with TRBD2 matching 8 bases. The CDR3 spans 17 residues. Looked up from germline, CDR1 is SGHVS and CDR2 is FQNEAQ. With 6 bases clipped from V and 3 bases from J, the junction kept 12 bases outside the gene matches. The CDR3 protein is CASRIGGAGGYTGELFF. CDR3 DNA sequence: TGTGCCAGCAGAATAGGGGGTGCGGGGGGATACACCGGGGAGCTGTTTTTT.

This clone was found once. The gene calls are TRBV3-1 (or the pseudogene TRBV3-2) and TRBJ1-1, with 7 bases identical to TRBD1. Germline CDR1 and CDR2: LGHDT and YNNKEL (reference sequence). The CDR3 runs to 14 residues. Trimming at V came to 4 bases and at J to 6 bases, leaving 8 bases not matched to a gene. CDR3 protein: CASSLEGARSEAFF. CDR3 DNA: TGTGCCAGCAGCCTGGAGGGGGCGCGTTCTGAAGCTTTCTTT.